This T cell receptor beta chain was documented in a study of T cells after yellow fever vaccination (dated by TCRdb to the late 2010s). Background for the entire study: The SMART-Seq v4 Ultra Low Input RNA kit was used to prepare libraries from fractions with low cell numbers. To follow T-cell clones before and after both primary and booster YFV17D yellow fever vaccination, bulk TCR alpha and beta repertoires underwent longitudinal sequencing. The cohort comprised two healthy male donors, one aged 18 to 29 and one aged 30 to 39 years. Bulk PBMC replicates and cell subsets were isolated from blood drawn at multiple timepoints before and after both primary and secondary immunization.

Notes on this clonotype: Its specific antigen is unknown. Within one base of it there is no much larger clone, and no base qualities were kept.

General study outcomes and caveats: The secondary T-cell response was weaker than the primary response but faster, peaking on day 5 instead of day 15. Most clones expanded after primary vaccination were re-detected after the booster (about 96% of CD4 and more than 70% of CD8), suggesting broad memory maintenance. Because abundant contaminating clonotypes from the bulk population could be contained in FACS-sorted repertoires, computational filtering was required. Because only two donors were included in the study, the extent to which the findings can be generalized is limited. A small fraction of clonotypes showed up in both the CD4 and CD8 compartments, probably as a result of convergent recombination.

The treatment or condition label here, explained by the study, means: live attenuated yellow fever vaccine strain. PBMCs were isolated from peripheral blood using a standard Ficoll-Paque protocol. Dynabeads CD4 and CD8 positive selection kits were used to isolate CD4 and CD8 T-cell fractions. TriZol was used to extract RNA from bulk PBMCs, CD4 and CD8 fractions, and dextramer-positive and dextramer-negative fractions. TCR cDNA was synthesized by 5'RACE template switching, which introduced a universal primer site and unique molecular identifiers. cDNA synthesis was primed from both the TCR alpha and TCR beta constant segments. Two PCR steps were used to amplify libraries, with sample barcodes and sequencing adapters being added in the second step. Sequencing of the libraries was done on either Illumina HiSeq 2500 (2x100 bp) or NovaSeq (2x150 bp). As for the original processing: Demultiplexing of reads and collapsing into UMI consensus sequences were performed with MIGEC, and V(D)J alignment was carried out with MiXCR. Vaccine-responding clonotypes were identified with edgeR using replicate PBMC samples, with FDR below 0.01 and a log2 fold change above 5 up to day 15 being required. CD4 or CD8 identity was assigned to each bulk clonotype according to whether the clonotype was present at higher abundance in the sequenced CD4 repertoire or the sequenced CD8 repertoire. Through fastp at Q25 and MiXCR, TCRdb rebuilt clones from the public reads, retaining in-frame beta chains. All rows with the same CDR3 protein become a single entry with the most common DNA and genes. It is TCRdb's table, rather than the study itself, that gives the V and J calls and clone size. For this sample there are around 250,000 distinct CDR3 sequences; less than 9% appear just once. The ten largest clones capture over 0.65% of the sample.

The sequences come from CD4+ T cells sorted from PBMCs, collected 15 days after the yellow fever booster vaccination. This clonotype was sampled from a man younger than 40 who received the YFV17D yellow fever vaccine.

DNA sequence: TGTGCCAGCACCTCTTGGCAGGGGTCTGGGGCCAACGTCCTGACTTTC. This codes for CASTSWQGSGANVLTF. The rearranged chain carries TRBV28 and TRBJ2-6, with a tentative D gene TRBD1 over 6 matching bases. The CDR3 runs 16 amino acids, cysteine and phenylalanine included. CDR3 DNA is the only sequence kept; it has 48 bases, read in frame from the first base. V is cut by 7 bases and J by 1 base, and the space between the germline ends is 14 bases. CDR1 and CDR2 (MDHEN, SYDVKM) derive from the germline V gene.